This T cell receptor (beta chain) was captured by sequencing in a study of T cell clonality in common variable immunodeficiency. The V gene's germline CDR1 is SGHDN and CDR2 FVKESK. The CDR3 has 15 residues. Trimming cost V 3 bases and J 4 bases; bases outside gene matches: 7. This clone was observed many times. The read halts 3 residues ahead of the CDR3 end, with the missing end drawn from the germline J gene. TCRdb's copy holds only in-frame clones and misses some; the assay was immunoSEQ multiplex PCR. Altogether tens of thousands of clones were found in the sample, and no singletons occur. The sequenced material came from peripheral blood mononuclear cells. The V and J genes are TRBV14 and TRBJ2-3; 7 bases match TRBD2. The origin of this receptor is a person aged 18-70 years in good health. CDR3 sequence: CASSHGRELSDTQYF. The CDR3 bases that were read are TGTGCCAGCAGCCATGGGCGGGAGCTCTCAGATACG. The variable domain in full, completed from reference TRBV14 and TRBJ2-3, reads EAGVTQFPSHSVIEKGQTVTLRCDPISGHDNLYWYRRVMGKEIKFLLHFVKESKQDESGMPNNRFLAERTGGTYSTLKVQPAELEDSGVYFCASSHGRELSDTQYFGPGTRLTVL.